These 29 T cell receptor beta chains were sequenced from one sample in a study of spatial heterogeneity in lung cancer. Stated time point: sample taken at primary tumor resection. The input material, whole RNA from tumor, nontumor lung or frozen PBMC, was sequenced unsorted. Via MiXCR, TCRdb re-called the 5' RACE reads, giving one row per CDR3 protein. Among more than 10,000 distinct CDR3 sequences listed, over 5% were seen once. The sequenced sample was lung tumor tissue, obtained at surgery. The receptors derive from a human donor with early-stage non-small cell lung cancer.

This clonotype was observed at least ten times. For a library built for alpha chains, this beta chain is a stray read; little rests on its size. The chain couples TRBV28 to TRBJ2-3, with 9 nucleotides matching TRBD1. CDR1 MDHEN and CDR2 SYDVKM come from the germline V gene. Losses at the gene ends were 4 bases for V and 2 bases for J; bases not matched to a gene: 7. The CDR3 is 16 amino acids. The CDR3 nucleotides read TGTGCCAGCAGTTCCTACAGGGGGCGGGACACAGATACGCAGTATTTT. Translation gives CASSSYRGRDTDTQYF.

Points on this clonotype: The library was built for alpha chains, so this beta chain is an off-target read and its size means little. The gene calls are TRBV7-2 and TRBJ1-5; D remains ambiguous. V lost 3 bases, J lost 3 bases, and 3 bases lay in between. CDR1 SGHTA and CDR2 FQGNSA come from the germline V gene. The CDR3 sequence is 12 residues long. The CDR3 loop reads CASSLYNQPQHF. The CDR3 bases are TGTGCCAGCAGCTTGTACAATCAGCCCCAGCATTTT. Supplemented by reference TRBV7-2 and TRBJ1-5, the full variable domain reads GAGVSQSPSNKVTEKGKDVELRCDPISGHTALYWYRQSLGQGLEFLIYFQGNSAPDKSGLPSDRFSAERTGGSVSTLTIQRTQQEDSAVYLCASSLYNQPQHFGDGTRLSIL.

This clonotype was seen repeatedly, ten times or more. This beta chain slipped into a library made for alpha chains as a stray read, so its size is not meaningful. This rearrangement joins TRBV29-1 to TRBJ2-3; tentative D call: TRBD2 (6 bases). The germline V gene has CDR1 SQVTM and CDR2 ANQGSEA. This CDR3 has 14 amino acids. The germline V and J ends were trimmed by 3 bases and 1 base, with 11 bases remaining between them. CDR3 DNA: TGCAGCGTTGAGCGGGGTCGGGGCACAGATACGCAGTATTTT. This codes for CSVERGRGTDTQYF.

Remarks on this clonotype: This beta chain is an off-target read within a library intended for alpha chains, so its frequency means little. The chain employs TRBV29-1 and TRBJ1-2, with D perhaps TRBD1 (5 bases). The CDR3 runs 13 residues. Per germline, CDR1 SQVTM and CDR2 ANQGSEA. V gave up 0 bases and J gave up 4 bases, with 9 bases separating them. In DNA, the CDR3 is TGCAGCGTTGAAGAGGGCAGGGCCTATGGCTACACCTTC. It encodes CSVEEGRAYGYTF.

This clonotype appeared a few times. This beta chain slipped into a library made for alpha chains as a stray read, so its size is not meaningful. The chain combines TRBV5-1 with TRBJ1-4, with unresolved D. Germline CDR1 SGHRS, CDR2 YFSETQ. This CDR3 contains 14 residues. Trimming cost V 7 bases and J 6 bases, with 16 bases left between them. The CDR3 loop is CASGPGPFDEKLFF. The CDR3 region has the DNA TGCGCCAGCGGACCCGGGCCATTTGATGAAAAACTGTTTTTT.

This clonotype was seen at least ten times. This beta chain is an off-target read within a library intended for alpha chains, so its frequency means little. The gene calls are TRBV29-1 and TRBJ2-2; D is unclear. Trimming shortened V by 1 base and J by 1 base, and 7 bases separated the two germline ends. CDR1 and CDR2 from the germline V gene are SQVTM and ANQGSEA. This CDR3 comprises 14 residues. The CDR3 spells CSVEGLQNTGELFF. The CDR3 bases are TGCAGCGTTGAAGGTCTACAGAACACCGGGGAGCTGTTTTTT.

This clonotype was recorded many times. In a library made to pick up alpha chains, this beta chain is a stray read with a size that means little. The chain recombines TRBV12-3 or TRBV12-4 with TRBJ2-3; D unclear. The CDR3 has 14 residues. Trimming pared 6 bases from V and 1 base from J, leaving 11 bases between. CDR3 sequence (DNA): TGTGCCAGCAGGCTTAGTGATGGCACAGATACGCAGTATTTT. Protein: CASRLSDGTDTQYF.

This clonotype occurred many times. This beta chain turned up in a library designed for alpha chains; as an off-target read, its abundance says little. The genes are TRBV10-3 and TRBJ1-1; D is unresolved. CDR1 and CDR2 (germline): ENHRY, SYGVKD. The CDR3 spans 15 residues. Trimming pared 0 bases from V and 5 bases from J, leaving 13 bases between. CDR3 sequence (DNA): TGTGCCATCAGTGAGTCCGCTGGGAGGGAAACTGAAGCTTTCTTT. Amino acid sequence: CAISESAGRETEAFF.

This clonotype appeared many times. This beta chain is a stray sequence in a library constructed for alpha chains; its clone size is not meaningful. The gene calls are TRBV30 and TRBJ2-5; no firm D call. The CDR3 sequence is 12 residues long. Germline V gene data show CDR1 as GTSNPN and CDR2 as SVGIG (reference sequence). Trimming pared 2 bases from V and 7 bases from J, leaving 11 bases between. CDR3 DNA sequence: TGTGCCTGGAGTAGTTTGGACCCGACCCAGTACTTC. The encoded protein is CAWSSLDPTQYF.

This clonotype showed up just a few times. The size of this beta chain means little, since it is a stray read in a library made for alpha chains. The CDR3 protein is CASSRSGGETQYF. The CDR3 region has the DNA TGCGCCAGCAGCCGTAGCGGGGGTGAGACCCAGTACTTC. The J gene is TRBJ2-5, the V gene TRBV5-1; 9 bases align to TRBD2. The CDR3 covers 13 residues. J gave up 5 bases and V 4 bases, and 3 bases lay outside the gene matches. The germline CDR1 and CDR2 sequences are SGHRS and YFSETQ.

In this sample, this clonotype turned up many times. For a library built for alpha chains, this beta chain is a stray read; little rests on its size. The rearrangement uses TRBV10-3 and TRBJ1-6, with TRBD1 as a possible D gene (5 bases). Germline V lookup: CDR1 ENHRY, CDR2 SYGVKD. V was cut by 11 bases and J by 6 bases, with 14 bases left in between. CDR3 length: 13 amino acids. For the CDR3, the DNA is TGTGCCTACTCGAGGGGAGCTAATTCACCCCTCCACTTT. This sequence encodes CAYSRGANSPLHF.

This clonotype was observed many times. For a library built for alpha chains, this beta chain is a stray read; little rests on its size. The chain couples TRBV12-3 or TRBV12-4 to TRBJ2-7, with TRBD1 matching 12 bases. CDR3 size: 16 residues. J lost 3 bases, V lost 6 bases, and 9 bases had no gene match. The CDR3 spells CASRKGTGGFFYEQYF. CDR3 DNA: TGTGCCAGCAGGAAGGGGACAGGGGGCTTCTTCTACGAGCAGTACTTC.

For this clonotype: An end of the junction does not agree with germline; a read error may underlie this. This beta chain is a stray read from a library made for alpha chains; its abundance is not meaningful. The chain carries TRBV9 and TRBJ1-1; TRBD1 is a possible D gene (6 bases). CDR1 is SGDLS and CDR2 is YYNGEE in the germline V gene. The CDR3 extends over 13 amino acids. For the CDR3, the DNA is TGTGCCAGCAGCGTCGAGAGGGACACTCAAGCTTTCTTT. Protein sequence: CASSVERDTQAFF.

A note on this clonotype: For a library built for alpha chains, this beta chain is a stray read; little rests on its size. This chain uses TRBV20-1 with TRBJ2-1; 11 bases are shared with TRBD2. The CDR3 contains 14 residues. CDR1 DFQATT and CDR2 SNEGSKA come from the germline V gene (reference sequence). Trimming cost V 5 bases and J 7 bases; bases outside gene matches: 7. Here the CDR3 reads CSAPRLAGRNEQFF. CDR3 sequence (DNA): TGCAGTGCTCCCCGACTAGCGGGAAGGAATGAGCAGTTCTTC.

This clonotype showed up many times. A library prepared for alpha chains yielded this beta chain as an off-target read; its size is of little meaning. The chain has TRBV6-1 and TRBJ2-3, with 9 bases lining up with TRBD1. With 4 bases clipped from V and 1 base from J, the junction kept 6 bases outside the gene matches. In germline, CDR1 is MNHNS, CDR2 SASEGT. The CDR3 has 16 residues. The CDR3: CASSVNRGLGTDTQYF. The CDR3 DNA is TGTGCCAGCAGTGTCAACAGGGGGCTCGGCACAGATACGCAGTATTTT.

This clonotype occurred many times. This beta chain represents an off-target read in a library built for alpha chains; its size is of limited meaning. V and J are TRBV12-2 and TRBJ1-2. TRBV12-2 is recorded as a pseudogene. The CDR3 consists of 16 residues. CDR3 DNA: TGTGCAAGTCGCCCACTCCCGACAGCCTCTAACTATGGCTACACCTTC. This sequence encodes CASRPLPTASNYGYTF.

With respect to this clonotype: This beta chain is an unintended read in a library built for alpha chains; its size means little. The V gene is TRBV3-1, the J gene TRBJ2-4; D possibly corresponds to TRBD2 (6 bases). CDR3 length: 14 residues. Between the trimmed V and J ends, which lost 3 bases and 1 base, there was a span of 7 bases. CDR1 and CDR2 (germline): LGHDT, YNNKEL (reference sequence). The CDR3 coding sequence is TGTGCCAGCAGCCAGGGGAGGGCCAAAAACATTCAGTACTTC. It is translated as CASSQGRAKNIQYF.

This clonotype was detected ten times or more. An end of the junction differs from the germline gene, which may be a read error. This beta chain appears as a stray read in a library generated for alpha chains; its size is not informative. The J gene is TRBJ2-3, the V gene TRBV9; 8 positions agree with TRBD2. CDR1 is SGDLS and CDR2 is YYNGEE in the germline V gene. This CDR3 has 11 amino acids. This CDR3 reads CASSSPGLENF. In DNA form, the CDR3 reads TGTGCCAGCAGCTCACCGGGACTAGAAAATTTT.

Within the sample, this clonotype is medium-sized (0.01 to 0.1%). Because this beta chain is a stray read in a library intended to capture alpha chains, its abundance should not be given much weight. The rearrangement links TRBV11-3 to TRBJ2-1; perhaps TRBD1 as D (6 bases). Per the germline V gene, CDR1 is SGHNT and CDR2 is YENEEA. The CDR3 totals 14 residues. Trimming pared 5 bases from V and 9 bases from J, leaving 17 bases between. The CDR3 protein is CASSPLGLQGEQFF. CDR3 sequence (DNA): TGTGCCAGCAGCCCATTGGGGTTACAGGGTGAGCAGTTCTTC.

This clonotype was counted at least ten times. Since the library was made to target alpha chains, this beta chain is a stray read and its abundance is not meaningful. The CDR3 nucleotides are TGCAGCGTTACGGGAAGGTCTAATGAAAAACTGTTTTTT. Its translation is CSVTGRSNEKLFF. This chain links TRBV29-1 with TRBJ1-4; the D is unclear. The CDR3 totals 13 residues. The germline V and J ends were trimmed by 5 bases and 3 bases, with 10 bases remaining between them. CDR1 is SQVTM and CDR2 is ANQGSEA in the germline V gene.

This clonotype was observed a handful of times. Found in a library prepared for alpha chains, this beta chain is an off-target read, and its abundance has little meaning. The genes are TRBV6-1 and TRBJ1-4; D gene unclear. CDR1 MNHNS and CDR2 SASEGT come from the germline V gene. CDR3 length: 17 amino acids. The ends were cut back, 5 bases at V and 0 bases at J, with 16 bases in the middle. The CDR3 nucleotides are TGTGCCAGCAGTCGCGAACGAATATTAGCAACTAATGAAAAACTGTTTTTT. Translation: CASSRERILATNEKLFF.

This clonotype was detected many times. In a library made to pick up alpha chains, this beta chain is a stray read with a size that means little. The chain links TRBV4-2 to TRBJ2-7; a weak D match, TRBD1 (5 bases). Germline assignment: CDR1 LGHNA and CDR2 YNFKEQ. The CDR3 contains 15 residues. V lost 0 bases to trimming and J lost 3 bases, with 12 bases between them. Here the CDR3 reads CASSQDPQGLYEQYF. The CDR3, as DNA: TGTGCCAGCAGCCAAGATCCGCAGGGCCTCTACGAGCAGTACTTC.

The sample holds many counts of this clonotype. This beta chain lies outside the target of a library built for alpha chains; its clone size means little. CDR3: CASSLMGGTNQPQHF. Written as DNA, the CDR3 is TGTGCCAGCAGCTTAATGGGGGGCACAAATCAGCCCCAGCATTTT. This rearrangement joins TRBV7-6 to TRBJ1-5, with a tentative D call TRBD1 (6 bases). This CDR3 spans 15 amino acids. Deletions cut 2 bases from V and 4 bases from J, with 12 bases between. CDR1 is SGHVS, CDR2 FNYEAQ, per germline.

This clonotype occurred many times. Being off target in a library aimed at alpha chains, this beta chain has a size of little meaning. The chain couples TRBV6-5 to TRBJ1-2, with D perhaps matching TRBD1 (5 bases). The CDR3 has 14 amino acids. Trimming pared 6 bases from V and 4 bases from J, leaving 15 bases between. CDR1 MNHEY and CDR2 SVGAGI come from the germline V gene. The CDR3 sequence is CASRLGTELYGYTF. The CDR3 DNA follows: TGTGCCAGCAGGCTCGGGACCGAGCTCTATGGCTACACCTTC.

This clonotype was detected ten times or more. Being off target in a library aimed at alpha chains, this beta chain has a size of little meaning. The chain joins TRBV18 to TRBJ1-6, with D maybe TRBD1 (5 bases). Between the trimmed V and J ends, which lost 3 bases and 7 bases, there was a span of 13 bases. CDR1 is KGHSH and CDR2 is LQKENI in the germline V gene. CDR3 length: 15 residues. CDR3 region: CASSPAQGRNSPLHF. CDR3 bases: TGTGCCAGCTCACCGGCTCAGGGTCGGAATTCACCCCTCCACTTT. Full variable domain (remainder filled in from reference TRBV18 and TRBJ1-6): NAGVMQNPRHLVRRRGQEARLRCSPMKGHSHVYWYRQLPEEGLKFMVYLQKENIIDESGMPKERFSAEFPKEGPSILRIQQVVRGDSAAYFCASSPAQGRNSPLHFGNGTRLTVT.

This clonotype was counted many times. In a library made to pick up alpha chains, this beta chain is a stray read with a size that means little. The chain carries TRBV6-5 and TRBJ1-4, with 9 positions matching TRBD1. CDR1 and CDR2 (germline): MNHEY, SVGAGI. V was clipped by 5 bases and J by 7 bases; unmatched bases: 8. CDR3 length: 15 residues. CDR3 protein: CASSPGTGSGEKLFF. DNA of the CDR3: TGTGCCAGCAGTCCCGGGACAGGGAGTGGTGAAAAACTGTTTTTT.

This clonotype was seen many times. This beta chain slipped into a library made for alpha chains as a stray read, so its size is not meaningful. The chain links TRBV7-3 to TRBJ2-2; 7 positions match TRBD1. The germline V gene has CDR1 SGHTA and CDR2 FQGTGA. V shed 1 base, J shed 0 bases, and the junction held 2 bases outside the gene matches. The CDR3 is made up of 16 amino acids. This chain's CDR3 is CASSLIGTANTGELFF. In nucleotides, the CDR3 is TGTGCCAGCAGCTTAATTGGGACAGCGAACACCGGGGAGCTGTTTTTT. Full variable domain (missing parts from reference TRBV7-3 and TRBJ2-2): GAGVSQTPSNKVTEKGKYVELRCDPISGHTALYWYRQSLGQGPEFLIYFQGTGAADDSGLPNDRFFAVRPEGSVSTLKIQRTERGDSAVYLCASSLIGTANTGELFFGEGSRLTVL.

This clonotype was seen many times. For a library built for alpha chains, this beta chain is a stray read; little rests on its size. The chain carries TRBV20-1 and TRBJ2-1; 10 nucleotides match TRBD2. Unmatched junction bases numbered 8, after V lost 6 bases and J lost 9 bases. The CDR3 is 13 residues long. Per germline, CDR1 DFQATT and CDR2 SNEGSKA (reference sequence). The CDR3 spells CSALSGRAGEQFF. CDR3 sequence (DNA): TGCAGTGCACTAAGCGGGAGGGCCGGTGAGCAGTTCTTC.

This clonotype showed up many times. Within a library made for alpha chains, this beta chain is off target, and its count is uninformative. The genes are TRBV6-5 and TRBJ2-3; no reliable D call. The length of the CDR3 is 15 residues. V dropped 4 bases and J dropped 4 bases, with 15 bases sitting between them. The germline CDR1 and CDR2 sequences are MNHEY and SVGAGI. The CDR3, as DNA: TGTGCCAGCAGTTCCGATGGGCTAGGCCCAGATACGCAGTATTTT. Translating it yields CASSSDGLGPDTQYF.